This TCR beta chain is from a study of siplizumab effects on memory and regulatory T cells. Study-wide results and caveats: Significant reduction of alloreactive sequences traceable to unstimulated CD4+ memory cells was observed with siplizumab. Few alloreactive clones mapped to unstimulated subsets.

Trimming removed 0 bases from V and 8 bases from J, with 12 bases in between. This CDR3 has 14 amino acids. Germline CDR1 and CDR2: SGHRS and YFSETQ. Of note for this clone: Its antigen is unknown.

Only in-frame clones appear in the TCRdb table, and some are missing; sequencing was by immunoSEQ multiplex PCR. Of fewer than 110,000 clones detected, over 90% appear once; the ten largest clones hold 9.5% to 15%. The TCR comes from a human donor in good health. The V call is TRBV5-1, the J call TRBJ2-1, with D possibly TRBD1 on 5 matching bases. What was sequenced was non-Treg CD4+ T cells sorted from blood. Here the CDR3 reads CASSLGSGADEQFF. In DNA, the CDR3 is TGCGCCAGCAGCTTGGGTTCTGGGGCCGATGAGCAGTTCTTC.